Ten or more counts support the clone carrying this TCR beta chain. The target antigen is unknown. This sample was taken from a study of T cell repertoires in cytomegalovirus infection. Study-level background: Based on public TCR beta signatures, there were indications of CMV infection and of a matching HLA type.

From the reads, TCRdb called clonotypes with MiXCR, one entry per CDR3 protein. The sample records hundreds of thousands of distinct CDR3 sequences, roughly 18% being singletons. V shed 5 bases and J 8 bases; nucleotides not matched to a gene: 19. Germline V CDR1 and CDR2: MNHNS, SASEGT. The CDR3 covers 18 residues. General observations from the study: It was HLA-C-restricted CMV-specific TCR beta clonotypes that dominated the response ex vivo. The cumulative frequency of public TCR beta families distinguished individuals who carried CMV together with the relevant HLA.

This TCR was sampled from a human donor in good health (CMV status not recorded). Some clones in this sample may be carry-over from other donors' samples. The chain employs TRBV6-1 and TRBJ2-1; 9 bases are a match to TRBD2. Input material: PBMCs. The CDR3 here is CASSFSLGAGGRADEQFF. CDR3 DNA: TGTGCCAGCAGTTTCTCACTCGGAGCTGGCGGGAGGGCCGATGAGCAGTTCTTC.